Each of the 16 T cell receptor beta chains below was sequenced from the same sample in a study of radiation and T cells in renal cell carcinoma (dated by TCRdb to the early 2020s). The time point label corresponds to: baseline pretreatment blood. Reading the label with the study, this specimen's treatment or condition is: 15 Gy SBRT to primary tumor, nephrectomy 4 weeks later. To prepare the library, the immunoSEQ multiplex PCR assay was applied. Here the immuneACCESS table is served through TCRdb, limited to in-frame sequences with V and J called. Missing clones are a known gap in these copies; in checked studies unresolved V genes cover under half, and the rest lacks a known reason. The sample table contains approximately 90,000 clones; only one count was recorded for around nine tenths of them. Jointly, the top ten make up under 9.5% of the sample. Sequenced material: blood, taken from a patient whose treatment included radiotherapy and nephrectomy. These receptor sequences come from a man aged 45-65 years with renal cell carcinoma.

The V call is TRBV7-8, the J call TRBJ2-3, with TRBD2 matching 7 bases. Germline loops: CDR1 SGHVS, CDR2 FQNEAQ. With 1 base clipped from V and 4 bases from J, the junction kept 2 bases outside the gene matches. The CDR3 runs 14 residues. The CDR3, as DNA: TGTGCCAGCAGCTTAGTGCTAGCGGCAGATACGCAGTATTTT. It yields the protein CASSLVLAADTQYF.

This clone showed up just once. This chain connects TRBV10-2 to TRBJ2-7, with D tentatively TRBD1 (5 bases). Germline V CDR1 and CDR2: WSHSY, SAAADI. Trimming cost V 3 bases and J 3 bases, with 9 bases left between them. CDR3 size: 13 residues. This chain's CDR3 is CASSEQTVYEQYF. CDR3 nucleotide sequence: TGCGCCAGCAGTGAACAGACAGTCTACGAGCAGTACTTC.

The J gene is TRBJ2-5, the V gene TRBV5-1, with 9 bases lining up with TRBD2. V lost 1 base and J lost 5; bases outside the gene matches: 15. This CDR3 region has 18 residues. In germline, CDR1 is SGHRS, CDR2 YFSETQ. CDR3 protein: CASSLTAGGDLGRETQYF. CDR3 DNA sequence: TGCGCCAGCAGCTTGACAGCGGGGGGCGATCTCGGGCGGGAGACCCAGTACTTC.

The rearrangement uses TRBV19 and TRBJ2-2; 11 bases align to TRBD2. This CDR3 has 15 amino acids. The germline V gene has CDR1 LNHDA and CDR2 SQIVND (reference sequence). J lost 5 bases, V lost 5 bases, and 4 bases had no gene match. CDR3 residues: CASSWTSGLTGELFF. Here the CDR3 DNA reads TGTGCCAGTAGTTGGACTAGCGGGTTAACCGGGGAGCTGTTTTTT.

The sample holds one count of this clone. CDR3 region: CASSLRGTSGETGANVLTF. The CDR3 DNA sequence: TGTGCCAGCAGCTTACGCGGGACTAGCGGGGAGACTGGGGCCAACGTCCTGACTTTC. V and J are TRBV11-2 and TRBJ2-6; 13 bases line up with TRBD2. The ends lost 2 bases at V and 2 bases at J; junction bases unmatched: 6. The CDR3 consists of 19 residues. The germline V gene encodes CDR1 SGHAT and CDR2 FQNNGV.

The chain employs TRBV19 and TRBJ1-5, with TRBD1 matching 8 bases. CDR3 size: 16 residues. V lost 7 bases and J lost 0; bases outside the gene matches: 8. Germline V lookup: CDR1 LNHDA, CDR2 SQIVND (reference sequence). The CDR3 is CASTDRGPYSNQPQHF. CDR3 sequence (DNA): TGTGCCAGTACCGACAGGGGTCCCTATAGCAATCAGCCCCAGCATTTT.

This chain joins TRBV11-3 and TRBJ2-7; D unclear. This CDR3 is 14 amino acids long. V lost 1 base and J lost 2, with 9 bases in between. Germline-derived CDR1 and CDR2 are SGHNT and YENEEA. The CDR3 DNA follows: TGTGCCAGCAGCTTAGGGCCCGATACCTACGAGCAGTACTTC. Amino acids: CASSLGPDTYEQYF.

The chain joins TRBV4-2 to TRBJ2-1; 8 nucleotides line up with TRBD2. V shed 0 bases and J 9 bases; nucleotides not matched to a gene: 7. Germline-derived CDR1 and CDR2 are LGHNA and YNFKEQ. There are 15 residues in the CDR3. The DNA of the CDR3 is TGTGCCAGCAGCCAAGAGTTTAGCGGGAATTCTGAGCAGTTCTTC. This sequence encodes CASSQEFSGNSEQFF.

This clone is a singleton in its sample. The gene calls are TRBV2 and TRBJ2-5, with no clear D. V lost 7 bases, J lost 7 bases, and 19 bases lay in between. Germline V gives CDR1 SNHLY, CDR2 FYNNEI. The CDR3 covers 14 residues. CDR3 nucleotides: TGTGCCAGCATACGACCGATGGGATGGGGGACCCAGTACTTC. Translating it yields CASIRPMGWGTQYF.

This sequence joins TRBV5-1 and TRBJ2-7; TRBD2 matches at 8 bases. This CDR3 comprises 16 residues. The ends lost 1 base at V and 1 base at J; junction bases unmatched: 7. The germline gives CDR1 SGHRS, CDR2 YFSETQ. CDR3 bases: TGCGCCAGCAGCTTGCGTGCGGGGGGCGTTTCCTACGAGCAGTACTTC. Translating gives CASSLRAGGVSYEQYF.

The CDR3 protein is CASSLKDGGLQYF. The CDR3 DNA reads as TGTGCCAGCAGCTTAAAAGATGGGGGGTTGCAGTACTTC. The V gene is TRBV13, the J gene TRBJ2-7, with D possibly matching TRBD2 (6 bases). V lost 2 bases, J lost 9 bases, and 14 bases lay in between. The CDR3 consists of 13 residues. Germline CDR1 is PRHDT and CDR2 is FYEKMQ (reference sequence).

The CDR3 is CASSPSSSYGYTF. In DNA form, the CDR3 reads TGTGCCAGCAGCCCTAGCAGTTCCTATGGCTACACCTTC. The chain recombines TRBV7-2 with TRBJ1-2, with unresolved D. Germline assignment: CDR1 SGHTA and CDR2 FQGNSA. Trimming removed 5 bases from V and 4 bases from J, with 11 bases in between. The CDR3 consists of 13 residues. Filled out from reference TRBV7-2 and TRBJ1-2, the complete variable domain reads GAGVSQSPSNKVTEKGKDVELRCDPISGHTALYWYRQSLGQGLEFLIYFQGNSAPDKSGLPSDRFSAERTGGSVSTLTIQRTQQEDSAVYLCASSPSSSYGYTFGSGTRLTVV.

This chain links TRBV28 with TRBJ1-4; D is uncertain. V was clipped by 5 bases and J by 6 bases, with 10 bases between them. The CDR3 consists of 13 residues. Germline lookup yields CDR1 MDHEN and CDR2 SYDVKM. Here the CDR3 reads CASSPPGYEKLFF. The CDR3, as DNA: TGTGCCAGCAGTCCCCCGGGATATGAAAAACTGTTTTTT.

The chain employs TRBV19 and TRBJ1-2; perhaps TRBD1 as D (6 bases). The CDR3 contains 14 residues. From germline, CDR1 is LNHDA and CDR2 SQIVND (reference sequence). V was shortened by 4 bases and J by 2 bases, with 11 bases between the two germline ends. The CDR3 loop is CASSTTGTNYGYTF. In DNA, the CDR3 is TGTGCCAGTAGTACAACAGGGACGAACTATGGCTACACCTTC.

This clone was found a few times. The chain has TRBV7-8 and TRBJ2-1, with 11 bases identical to TRBD2. This CDR3 is 17 amino acids long. V gave up 0 bases and J gave up 8 bases; unmatched junction bases: 9. CDR1 and CDR2 from the germline V gene are SGHVS and FQNEAQ. The CDR3 DNA is TGTGCCAGCAGCTTAGCCGGACTAGCGGGCACTCAGGATGAGCAGTTCTTC. It codes for CASSLAGLAGTQDEQFF.

The chain is built from TRBV7-2 and TRBJ1-2; tentative D call: TRBD1 (6 bases). Germline V gene sequence: CDR1 SGHTA, CDR2 FQGNSA. The V gene lost 2 bases and the J gene lost 5 bases, with 15 bases spanning the gap. The CDR3 is made up of 15 amino acids. CDR3 coding DNA: TGTGCCAGCAGCTTAACCGGGGGCGAATGGTATGGCTACACCTTC. As protein: CASSLTGGEWYGYTF.